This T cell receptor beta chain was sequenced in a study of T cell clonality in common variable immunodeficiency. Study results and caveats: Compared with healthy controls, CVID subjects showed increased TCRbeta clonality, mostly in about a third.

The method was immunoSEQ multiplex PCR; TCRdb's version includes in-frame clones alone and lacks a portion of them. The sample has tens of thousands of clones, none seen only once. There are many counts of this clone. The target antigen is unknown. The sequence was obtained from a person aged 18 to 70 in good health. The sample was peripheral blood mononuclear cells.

The CDR3 bases that were read are TGTGCCAGTAGTCCGGGGGGACCCCAGCCC. Protein: CASSPGGPQP. Given in full, the CDR3 is CASSPGGPQPQHF. This chain connects TRBV19 to TRBJ1-5; D may be TRBD1 (5 bases). The read halts 3 residues ahead of the CDR3 end, with the missing end drawn from the germline J gene. CDR3 length equals 13 residues. Germline assignment: CDR1 LNHDA and CDR2 SQIVND (reference sequence). The V and J ends lost 5 bases and 7 bases respectively, with 12 bases between them.